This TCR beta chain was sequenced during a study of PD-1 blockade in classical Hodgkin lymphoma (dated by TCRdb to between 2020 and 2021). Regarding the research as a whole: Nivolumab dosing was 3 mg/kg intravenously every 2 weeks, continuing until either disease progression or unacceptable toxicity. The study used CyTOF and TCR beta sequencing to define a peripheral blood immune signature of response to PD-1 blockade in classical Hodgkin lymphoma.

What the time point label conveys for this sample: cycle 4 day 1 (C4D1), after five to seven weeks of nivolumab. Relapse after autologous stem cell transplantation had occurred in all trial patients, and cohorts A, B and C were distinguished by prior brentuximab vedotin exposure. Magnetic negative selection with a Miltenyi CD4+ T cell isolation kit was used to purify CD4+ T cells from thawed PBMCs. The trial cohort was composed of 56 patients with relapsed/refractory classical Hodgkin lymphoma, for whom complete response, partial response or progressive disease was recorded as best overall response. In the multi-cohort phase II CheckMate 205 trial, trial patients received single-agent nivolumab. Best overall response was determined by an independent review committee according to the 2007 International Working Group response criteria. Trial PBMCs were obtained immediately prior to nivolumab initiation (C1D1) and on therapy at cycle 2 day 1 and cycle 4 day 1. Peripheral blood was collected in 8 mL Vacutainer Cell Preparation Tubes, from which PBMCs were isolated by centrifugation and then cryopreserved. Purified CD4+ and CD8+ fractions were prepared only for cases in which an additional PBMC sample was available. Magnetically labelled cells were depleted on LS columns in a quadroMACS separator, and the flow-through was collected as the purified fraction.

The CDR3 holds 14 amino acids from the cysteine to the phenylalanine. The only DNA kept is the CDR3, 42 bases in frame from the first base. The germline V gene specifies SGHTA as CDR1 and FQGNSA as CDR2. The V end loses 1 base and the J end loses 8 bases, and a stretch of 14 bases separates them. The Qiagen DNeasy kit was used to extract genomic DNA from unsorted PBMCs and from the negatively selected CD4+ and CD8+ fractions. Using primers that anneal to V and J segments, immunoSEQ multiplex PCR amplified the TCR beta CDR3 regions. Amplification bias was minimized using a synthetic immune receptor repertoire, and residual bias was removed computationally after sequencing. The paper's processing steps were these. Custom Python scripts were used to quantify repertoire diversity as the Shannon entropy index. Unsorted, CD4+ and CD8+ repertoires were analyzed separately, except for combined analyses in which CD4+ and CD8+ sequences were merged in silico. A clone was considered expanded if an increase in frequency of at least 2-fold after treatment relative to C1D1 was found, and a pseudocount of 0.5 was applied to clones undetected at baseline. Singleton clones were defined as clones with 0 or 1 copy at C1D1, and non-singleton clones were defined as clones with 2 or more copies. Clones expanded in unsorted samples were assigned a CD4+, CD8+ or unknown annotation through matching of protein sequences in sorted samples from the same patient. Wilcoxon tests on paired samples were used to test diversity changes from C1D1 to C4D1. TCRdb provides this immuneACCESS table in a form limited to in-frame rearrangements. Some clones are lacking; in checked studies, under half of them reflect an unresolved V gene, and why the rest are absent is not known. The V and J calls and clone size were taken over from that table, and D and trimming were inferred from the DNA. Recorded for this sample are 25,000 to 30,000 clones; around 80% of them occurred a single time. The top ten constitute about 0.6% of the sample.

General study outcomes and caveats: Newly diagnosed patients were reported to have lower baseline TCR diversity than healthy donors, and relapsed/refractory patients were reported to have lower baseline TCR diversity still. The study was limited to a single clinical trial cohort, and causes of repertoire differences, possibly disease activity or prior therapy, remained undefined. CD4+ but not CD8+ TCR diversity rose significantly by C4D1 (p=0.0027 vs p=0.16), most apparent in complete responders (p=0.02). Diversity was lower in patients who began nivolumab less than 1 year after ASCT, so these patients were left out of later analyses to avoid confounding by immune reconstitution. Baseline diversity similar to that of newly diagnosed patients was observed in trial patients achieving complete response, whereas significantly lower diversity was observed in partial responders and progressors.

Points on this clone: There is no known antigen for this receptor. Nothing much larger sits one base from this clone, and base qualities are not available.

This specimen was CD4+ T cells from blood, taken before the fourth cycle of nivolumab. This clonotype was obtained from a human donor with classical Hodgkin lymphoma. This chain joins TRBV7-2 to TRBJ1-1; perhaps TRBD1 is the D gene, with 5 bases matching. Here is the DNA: TGTGCCAGCAGCTTAGTGGGGGTTCTGAGGGAAGCTTTCTTT. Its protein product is CASSLVGVLREAFF.